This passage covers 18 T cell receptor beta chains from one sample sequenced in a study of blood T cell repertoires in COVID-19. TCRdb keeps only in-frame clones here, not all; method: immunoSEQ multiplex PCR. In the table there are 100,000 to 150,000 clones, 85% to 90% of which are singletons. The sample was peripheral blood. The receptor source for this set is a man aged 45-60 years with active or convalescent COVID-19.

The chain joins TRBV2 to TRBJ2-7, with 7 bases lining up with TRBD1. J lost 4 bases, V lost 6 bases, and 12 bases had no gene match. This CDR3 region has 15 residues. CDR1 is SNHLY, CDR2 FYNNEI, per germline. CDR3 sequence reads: CASRATGVGSYEQYF. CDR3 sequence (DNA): TGTGCCAGCAGAGCCACAGGGGTGGGCTCTTACGAGCAGTACTTC.

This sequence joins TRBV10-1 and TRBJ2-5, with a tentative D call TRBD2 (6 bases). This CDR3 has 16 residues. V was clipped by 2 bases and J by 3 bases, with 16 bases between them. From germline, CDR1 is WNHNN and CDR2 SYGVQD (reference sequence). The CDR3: CASSEGPGRGKETQYF. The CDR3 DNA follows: TGCGCCAGCAGTGAGGGACCCGGGCGCGGGAAAGAGACCCAGTACTTC.

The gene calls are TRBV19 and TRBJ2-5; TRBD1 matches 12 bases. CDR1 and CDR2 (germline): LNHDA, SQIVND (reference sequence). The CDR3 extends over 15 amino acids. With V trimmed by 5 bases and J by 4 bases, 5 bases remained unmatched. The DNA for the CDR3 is TGTGCCAGTAGTTCCGGGACAGGGGGCGGAGAGACCCAGTACTTC. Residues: CASSSGTGGGETQYF.

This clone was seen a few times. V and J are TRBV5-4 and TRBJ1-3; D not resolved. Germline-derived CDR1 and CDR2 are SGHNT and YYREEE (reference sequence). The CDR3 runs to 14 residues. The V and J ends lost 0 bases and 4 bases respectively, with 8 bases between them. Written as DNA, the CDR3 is TGTGCCAGCAGCTTGGCCAGTCAGGGAAACACCATATATTTT. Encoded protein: CASSLASQGNTIYF. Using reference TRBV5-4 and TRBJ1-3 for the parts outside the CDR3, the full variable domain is ETGVTQSPTHLIKTRGQQVTLRCSSQSGHNTVSWYQQALGQGPQFIFQYYREEENGRGNFPPRFSGLQFPNYSSELNVNALELDDSALYLCASSLASQGNTIYFGEGSWLTVV.

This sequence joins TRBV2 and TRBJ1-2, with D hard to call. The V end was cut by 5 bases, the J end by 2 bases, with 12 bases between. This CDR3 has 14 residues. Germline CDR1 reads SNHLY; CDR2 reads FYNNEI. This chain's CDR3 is CASSLTISNYGYTF. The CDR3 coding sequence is TGTGCCAGCAGTCTGACAATTTCAAACTATGGCTACACCTTC.

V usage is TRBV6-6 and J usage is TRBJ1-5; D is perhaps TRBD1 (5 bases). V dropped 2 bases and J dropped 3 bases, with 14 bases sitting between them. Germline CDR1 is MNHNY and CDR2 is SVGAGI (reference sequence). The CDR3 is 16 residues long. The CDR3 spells CASSYAGDRHNQPQHF. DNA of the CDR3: TGTGCCAGCAGTTACGCGGGGGATAGGCACAATCAGCCCCAGCATTTT.

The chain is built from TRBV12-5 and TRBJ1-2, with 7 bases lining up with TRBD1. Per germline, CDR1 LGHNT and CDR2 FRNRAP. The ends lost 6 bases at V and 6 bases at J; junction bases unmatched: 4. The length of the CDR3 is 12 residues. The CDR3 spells CASGSTGDGYTF. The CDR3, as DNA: TGTGCTAGTGGATCCACAGGGGATGGCTACACCTTC.

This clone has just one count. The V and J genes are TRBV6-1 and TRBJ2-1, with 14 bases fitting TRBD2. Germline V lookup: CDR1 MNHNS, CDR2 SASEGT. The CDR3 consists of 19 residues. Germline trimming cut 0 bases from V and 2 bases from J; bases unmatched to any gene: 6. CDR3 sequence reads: CASSEARTSGRTTYNEQFF. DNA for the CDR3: TGTGCCAGCAGTGAAGCGAGGACTAGCGGGAGGACGACCTACAATGAGCAGTTCTTC.

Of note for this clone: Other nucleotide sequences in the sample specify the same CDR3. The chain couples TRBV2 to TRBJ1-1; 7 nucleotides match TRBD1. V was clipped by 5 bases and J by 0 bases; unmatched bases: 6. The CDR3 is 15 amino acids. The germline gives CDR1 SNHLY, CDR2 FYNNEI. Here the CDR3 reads CASSLSTGMNTEAFF. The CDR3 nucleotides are TGTGCCAGCAGTCTATCGACAGGGATGAACACTGAAGCTTTCTTT.

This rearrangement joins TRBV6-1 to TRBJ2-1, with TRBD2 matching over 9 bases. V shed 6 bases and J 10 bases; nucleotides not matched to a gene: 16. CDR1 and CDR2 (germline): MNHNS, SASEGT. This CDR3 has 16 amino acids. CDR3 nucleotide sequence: TGTGCCAGCAGGGAAACCGGGACTAGCCCCGCGGGGGAGCAGTTCTTC. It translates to CASRETGTSPAGEQFF.

The CDR3 DNA reads as TGTGCCATTTCGCGACAGGCCGGCGGGAATCAGCCCCAGCATTTT. It translates to CAISRQAGGNQPQHF. The rearrangement uses TRBV11-2 and TRBJ1-5; possible D gene TRBD1, 6 bases. In germline, CDR1 is SGHAT, CDR2 FQNNGV. V lost 10 bases and J 4 bases, leaving 20 bases between the germline ends. CDR3 length: 15 residues.

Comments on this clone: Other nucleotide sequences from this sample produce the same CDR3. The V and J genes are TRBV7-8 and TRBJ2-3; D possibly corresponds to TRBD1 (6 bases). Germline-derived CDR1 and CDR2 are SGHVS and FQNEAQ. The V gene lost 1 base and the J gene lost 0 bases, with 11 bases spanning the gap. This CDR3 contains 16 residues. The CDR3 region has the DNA TGTGCCAGCAGCTTAGTAACAGGGAGAAGCACAGATACGCAGTATTTT. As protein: CASSLVTGRSTDTQYF. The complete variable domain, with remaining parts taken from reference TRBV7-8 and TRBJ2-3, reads GAGVSQSPRYKVAKRGQDVALRCDPISGHVSLFWYQQALGQGPEFLTYFQNEAQLDKSGLPSDRFFAERPEGSVSTLKIQRTQQEDSAVYLCASSLVTGRSTDTQYFGPGTRLTVL.

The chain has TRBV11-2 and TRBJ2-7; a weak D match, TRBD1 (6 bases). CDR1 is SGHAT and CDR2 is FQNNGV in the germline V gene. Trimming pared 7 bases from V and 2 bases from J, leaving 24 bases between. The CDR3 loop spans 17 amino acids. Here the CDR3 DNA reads TGTGCCAGCACCCCAGGGTGGTCCCCACAGGGACCCTACGAGCAGTACTTC. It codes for CASTPGWSPQGPYEQYF. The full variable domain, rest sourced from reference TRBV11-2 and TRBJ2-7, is EAGVAQSPRYKIIEKRQSVAFWCNPISGHATLYWYQQILGQGPKLLIQFQNNGVVDDSQLPKDRFSAERLKGVDSTLKIQPAKLEDSAVYLCASTPGWSPQGPYEQYFGPGTRLTVT.

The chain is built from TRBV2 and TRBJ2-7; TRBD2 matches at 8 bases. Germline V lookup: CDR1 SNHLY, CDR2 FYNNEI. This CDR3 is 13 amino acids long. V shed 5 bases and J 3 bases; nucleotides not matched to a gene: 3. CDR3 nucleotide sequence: TGTGCCAGCAGTTCCGGGACTAGCTACGAGCAGTACTTC. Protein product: CASSSGTSYEQYF. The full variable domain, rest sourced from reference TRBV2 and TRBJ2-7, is EPEVTQTPSHQVTQMGQEVILRCVPISNHLYFYWYRQILGQKVEFLVSFYNNEISEKSEIFDDQFSVERPDGSNFTLKIRSTKLEDSAMYFCASSSGTSYEQYFGPGTRLTVT.

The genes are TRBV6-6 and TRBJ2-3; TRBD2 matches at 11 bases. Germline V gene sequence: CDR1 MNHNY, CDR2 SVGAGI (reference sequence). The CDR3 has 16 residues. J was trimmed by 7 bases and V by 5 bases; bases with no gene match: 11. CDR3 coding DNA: TGTGCCAGCAGTCGACGACTAGCGGGGAGTGGGAATACGCAGTATTTT. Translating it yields CASSRRLAGSGNTQYF.

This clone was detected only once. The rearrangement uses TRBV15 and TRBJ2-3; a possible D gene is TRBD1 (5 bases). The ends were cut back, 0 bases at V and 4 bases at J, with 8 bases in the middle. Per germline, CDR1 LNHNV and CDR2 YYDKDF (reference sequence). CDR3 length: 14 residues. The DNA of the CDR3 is TGTGCCACCAGCAGAGATGGGGCTTCAGATACGCAGTATTTT. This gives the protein CATSRDGASDTQYF.

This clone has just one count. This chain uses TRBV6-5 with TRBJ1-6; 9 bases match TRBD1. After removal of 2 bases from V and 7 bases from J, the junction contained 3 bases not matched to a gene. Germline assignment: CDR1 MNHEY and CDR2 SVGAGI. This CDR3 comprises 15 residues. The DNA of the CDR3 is TGTGCCAGCAGTTACCGACAGGGGGGGAATTCACCCCTCCACTTT. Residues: CASSYRQGGNSPLHF.

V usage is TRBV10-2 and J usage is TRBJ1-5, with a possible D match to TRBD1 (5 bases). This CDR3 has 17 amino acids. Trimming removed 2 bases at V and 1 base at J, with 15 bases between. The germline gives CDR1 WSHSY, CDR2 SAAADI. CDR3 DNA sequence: TGCGCCAGCAGTGAGAGTTACGGGGGTGGGAGCAATCAGCCCCAGCATTTT. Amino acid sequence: CASSESYGGGSNQPQHF.